Presented here are 17 T cell receptor beta chains from one specimen sequenced in a study of blood T cell repertoires in COVID-19. Repertoires were generated with immunoSEQ multiplex PCR, while TCRdb's copy carries only in-frame clones and drops some. The sample lists about 130,000 clones; 60% to 75% were seen once. The material sequenced was peripheral blood. The receptors stem from a woman in her seventies with acute or convalescent COVID-19.

This chain links TRBV5-6 with TRBJ2-3; 9 positions agree with TRBD2. The germline gives CDR1 SGHDT, CDR2 YYEEEE. This CDR3 contains 14 residues. Trimming at V came to 5 bases and at J to 0 bases, leaving 1 base not matched to a gene. CDR3 bases: TGTGCCAGCAGTAGCGGGAGTAGCACAGATACGCAGTATTTT. As protein: CASSSGSSTDTQYF.

This chain joins TRBV6-1 and TRBJ1-2; 8 bases match TRBD1. From germline, CDR1 is MNHNS and CDR2 SASEGT. The CDR3 is made up of 15 amino acids. After removal of 2 bases from V and 7 bases from J, the junction contained 9 bases not matched to a gene. The CDR3 region has the DNA TGTGCCAGCAGTGAATGGTGGCAGGGGGCTTTTGGCTACACCTTC. Translation gives CASSEWWQGAFGYTF.

This clone was observed many times. The rearrangement uses TRBV19 and TRBJ2-6, with D tentatively TRBD2 (5 bases). Per the germline V gene, CDR1 is LNHDA and CDR2 is SQIVND (reference sequence). CDR3 size: 15 residues. Trimming removed 11 bases at V and 4 bases at J, with 18 bases between. DNA for the CDR3: TGTGCCTGTCGGGGAATAGCTACCGGGGCCAACGTCCTGACTTTC. Its protein product is CACRGIATGANVLTF.

This chain connects TRBV6-2 or TRBV6-3 to TRBJ2-7; D is unclear. This CDR3 spans 15 amino acids. CDR1 and CDR2 (germline): MNHEY, SVGEGT. Trimming stripped 0 bases from V and 0 bases from J, with 9 bases between. In DNA form, the CDR3 reads TGTGCCAGCAGTTACTCGAATCAGGTCTCCTACGAGCAGTACTTC. It yields the protein CASSYSNQVSYEQYF.

V gene TRBV19 combines with J gene TRBJ1-5, with D possibly being TRBD1 (5 bases). CDR1 and CDR2 (germline): LNHDA, SQIVND (reference sequence). This CDR3 contains 16 residues. V was trimmed by 6 bases and J by 1 base, leaving 16 bases between them. The CDR3 DNA is TGTGCCAGTAGCCCCCCGGGCAGGGCAAGCAATCAGCCCCAGCATTTT. It is translated as CASSPPGRASNQPQHF. The whole variable domain, remainder taken from reference TRBV19 and TRBJ1-5, is DGGITQSPKYLFRKEGQNVTLSCEQNLNHDAMYWYRQDPGQGLRLIYYSQIVNDFQKGDIAEGYSVSREKKESFPLTVTSAQKNPTAFYLCASSPPGRASNQPQHFGDGTRLSIL.

This clone was seen just once. The J gene is TRBJ2-7, the V gene TRBV27, with 8 bases matching TRBD1. The CDR3 sequence is 14 residues long. Germline V lookup: CDR1 MNHEY, CDR2 SMNVEV (reference sequence). J was trimmed by 1 base and V by 3 bases; bases with no gene match: 2. CDR3 nucleotides: TGTGCCAGCAGTTTTCAGGGGGCTTCCTACGAGCAGTACTTC. Residues: CASSFQGASYEQYF.

This clone came up a few times. The V call is TRBV5-1, the J call TRBJ1-6; 7 nucleotides line up with TRBD1. Germline V gene data show CDR1 as SGHRS and CDR2 as YFSETQ. J was trimmed by 7 bases and V by 4 bases; bases with no gene match: 14. This CDR3 is 17 amino acids long. The CDR3 nucleotides are TGCGCCAGCAGCACAGGGACAGACCCATTCGGGAATTCACCCCTCCACTTT. This encodes CASSTGTDPFGNSPLHF.

The genes are TRBV14 and TRBJ1-4; D not resolved. Trimming removed 2 bases from V and 8 bases from J, with 18 bases in between. The CDR3 is made up of 16 amino acids. In germline, CDR1 is SGHDN, CDR2 FVKESK. The CDR3 nucleotides read TGTGCCAGCAGCCAACGAGTTCCGGGAGCCTCAGAAAAACTGTTTTTT. Its translation: CASSQRVPGASEKLFF.

This chain joins TRBV24-1 and TRBJ2-7; 9 nucleotides agree with TRBD1. V trimming: 9 bases; J trimming: 2 bases; junction bases outside the gene matches: 7. This CDR3 has 14 amino acids. Germline V gene lookup returns CDR1 KGHDR and CDR2 SFDVKD. This CDR3 is CATGQGPPTYEQYF. DNA for the CDR3: TGTGCCACCGGACAGGGGCCACCGACCTACGAGCAGTACTTC.

J is TRBJ2-7 and V is TRBV7-2; D possibly corresponds to TRBD2 (6 bases). The length of the CDR3 is 15 residues. The germline gives CDR1 SGHTA, CDR2 FQGNSA. V was shortened by 5 bases and J by 0 bases, with 14 bases between the two germline ends. The chain's CDR3 is CASSILADPSYEQYF. CDR3 nucleotides: TGTGCCAGCAGCATATTAGCGGACCCCTCCTACGAGCAGTACTTC.

This clone has a handful of counts. The chain combines TRBV12-3 or TRBV12-4 with TRBJ1-1; unclear D gene. Trimming removed 5 bases at V and 5 bases at J, with 12 bases between. The CDR3 consists of 13 residues. The CDR3: CASSLSGSTEAFF. As DNA, the CDR3 is TGTGCCAGCAGTCTCTCCGGGAGTACTGAAGCTTTCTTT.

V usage is TRBV6-5 and J usage is TRBJ2-2, with a tentative D call TRBD2 (5 bases). The CDR3 runs 14 residues. Germline V gene lookup returns CDR1 MNHEY and CDR2 SVGAGI. V lost 4 bases and J 6 bases, leaving 12 bases between the germline ends. The chain's CDR3 is CASSFSISAGELFF. The CDR3 DNA is TGTGCCAGCAGTTTTTCCATTAGCGCCGGGGAGCTGTTTTTT.

This chain uses TRBV11-2 with TRBJ2-5, with 10 bases aligning to TRBD1. The germline V gene has CDR1 SGHAT and CDR2 FQNNGV. CDR3 size: 16 residues. Unmatched junction bases numbered 7, after V lost 4 bases and J lost 2 bases. The CDR3 DNA reads TGTGCCAGCAGCTCAGAGACAGGGGGCCCACAAGAGACCCAGTACTTC. Its translation is CASSSETGGPQETQYF. Full variable domain (missing parts from reference TRBV11-2 and TRBJ2-5): EAGVAQSPRYKIIEKRQSVAFWCNPISGHATLYWYQQILGQGPKLLIQFQNNGVVDDSQLPKDRFSAERLKGVDSTLKIQPAKLEDSAVYLCASSSETGGPQETQYFGPGTRLLVL.

The chain has TRBV10-3 and TRBJ1-1; tentatively, D is TRBD1 (5 bases). CDR3 length: 13 amino acids. Germline V gives CDR1 ENHRY, CDR2 SYGVKD. V was pared by 9 bases and J by 4 bases, with 15 bases between. CDR3 DNA sequence: TGTGCCATTACCGATTTGGGGGGCACTGAAGCTTTCTTT. Translating it yields CAITDLGGTEAFF.

The chain links TRBV21-1 to TRBJ2-2; TRBD2, as called in the table, went unchecked against the DNA. TRBV21-1 is assigned pseudogene status. The CDR3 runs to 17 residues. CDR3 residues: CAPSRGLAGGVTGELFF. The CDR3 bases are TGTGCCCCCTCGCGGGGACTAGCGGGAGGGGTCACCGGGGAGCTGTTTTTT.

V usage is TRBV7-9 and J usage is TRBJ1-6; D uncertain. CDR3 size: 15 residues. V lost 1 base and J lost 11, with 15 bases in between. CDR1 and CDR2 from the germline V gene are SEHNR and FQNEAQ (reference sequence). CDR3 sequence reads: CASSLGAALEPPLHF. The CDR3 DNA follows: TGTGCCAGCAGCTTAGGTGCAGCCCTAGAACCACCCCTCCACTTT. The whole variable domain, remainder taken from reference TRBV7-9 and TRBJ1-6, is DTGVSQNPRHKITKRGQNVTFRCDPISEHNRLYWYRQTLGQGPEFLTYFQNEAQLEKSRLLSDRFSAERPKGSFSTLEIQRTEQGDSAMYLCASSLGAALEPPLHFGNGTRLTVT.

V is TRBV6-5 and J is TRBJ1-2; 12 bases fit TRBD1. With V trimmed by 6 bases and J by 8 bases, 4 bases remained unmatched. Germline loops: CDR1 MNHEY, CDR2 SVGAGI. The CDR3 loop spans 13 amino acids. DNA for the CDR3: TGTGCCAGCAGACTCGGGACAGGGGGCGGCTACACCTTC. Amino acid sequence: CASRLGTGGGYTF.